This TCR beta chain was profiled in a study of OX40 agonist ivuxolimab in advanced cancers. Between the trimmed V and J ends, which lost 0 bases and 7 bases, there was a span of 15 bases. CDR3 length: 15 amino acids. CDR1 MNHEY and CDR2 SVGAGI come from the germline V gene. Some clones are missing from TCRdb's copy, which holds only in-frame ones; the method was immunoSEQ multiplex PCR. The sample includes approximately 100,000 clones, more than 85% seen only once; the top ten take roughly 0.31%. The gene calls are TRBV6-5 and TRBJ1-2; possibly TRBD1 for D (6 bases). The clonotype was recovered from an adult with an advanced solid tumor such as melanoma, head and neck, liver or kidney cancer. This specimen consisted of CD4+ or CD8+ T cells sorted from blood, obtained in a trial of the OX40 agonist ivuxolimab. DNA for the CDR3: TGTGCCAGCAGTTACTCGGGGGGGCTAAGCTCTGGCTACACCTTC. This codes for CASSYSGGLSSGYTF.